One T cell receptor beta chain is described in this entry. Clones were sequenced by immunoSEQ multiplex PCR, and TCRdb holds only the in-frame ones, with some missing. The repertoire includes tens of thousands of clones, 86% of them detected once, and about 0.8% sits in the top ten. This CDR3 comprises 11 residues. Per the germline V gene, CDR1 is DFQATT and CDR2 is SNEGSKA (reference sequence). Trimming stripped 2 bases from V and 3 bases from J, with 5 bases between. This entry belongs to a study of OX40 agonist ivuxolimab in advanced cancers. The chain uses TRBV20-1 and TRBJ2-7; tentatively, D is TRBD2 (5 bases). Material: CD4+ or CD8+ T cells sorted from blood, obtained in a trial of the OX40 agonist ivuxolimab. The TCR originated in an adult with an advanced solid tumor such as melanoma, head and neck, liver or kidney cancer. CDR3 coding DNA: TGCAGTGCTAGACGGGACTACGAGCAGTACTTC. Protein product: CSARRDYEQYF.